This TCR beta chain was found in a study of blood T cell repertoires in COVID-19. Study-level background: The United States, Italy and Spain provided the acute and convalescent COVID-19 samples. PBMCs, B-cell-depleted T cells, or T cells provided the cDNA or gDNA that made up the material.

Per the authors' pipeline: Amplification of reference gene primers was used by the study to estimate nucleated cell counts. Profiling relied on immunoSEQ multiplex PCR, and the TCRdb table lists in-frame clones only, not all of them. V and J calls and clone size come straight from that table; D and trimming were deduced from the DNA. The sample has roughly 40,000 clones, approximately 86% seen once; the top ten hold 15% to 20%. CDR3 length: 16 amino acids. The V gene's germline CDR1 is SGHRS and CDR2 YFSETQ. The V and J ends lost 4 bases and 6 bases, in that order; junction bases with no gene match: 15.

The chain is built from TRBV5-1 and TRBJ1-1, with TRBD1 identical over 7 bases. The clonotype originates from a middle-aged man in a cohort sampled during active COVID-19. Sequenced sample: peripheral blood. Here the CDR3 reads CASSNLGQLVGAEAFF. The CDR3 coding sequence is TGCGCCAGCAGCAACCTGGGACAGCTGGTTGGGGCTGAAGCTTTCTTT.